This T cell receptor (beta chain) is drawn from a study of blood T cell repertoires in COVID-19. Whole-study context: Donors in the United States, Italy and Spain gave samples during acute or convalescent COVID-19. The cDNA or gDNA used as material had been derived from T cells, B-cell-depleted T cells, or PBMCs.

How the authors handled the data: Amplified reference gene primers provided the basis for estimating nucleated cell counts. Repertoires were generated with immunoSEQ multiplex PCR, while TCRdb's copy carries only in-frame clones and drops some. V and J calls and clone size are those listed in that table; D and trimming were worked out from the DNA. Among over 75,000 clones listed, 78% were seen once. Germline values: CDR1 SGHRS, CDR2 YFSETQ. J was trimmed by 2 bases and V by 0 bases; bases with no gene match: 1. The CDR3 is made up of 15 amino acids. The clonotype originates from a human donor in a cohort sampled during active COVID-19. The sequenced sample consisted of peripheral blood. V gene TRBV5-1 combines with J gene TRBJ1-3; 8 nucleotides match TRBD1. For the CDR3, the DNA is TGCGCCAGCAGCTTGGGGACAGGGACTGGAAACACCATATATTTT. Residues: CASSLGTGTGNTIYF. The entire variable domain, with the rest obtained from reference TRBV5-1 and TRBJ1-3, is as follows: KAGVTQTPRYLIKTRGQQVTLSCSPISGHRSVSWYQQTPGQGLQFLFEYFSETQRNKGNFPGRFSGRQFSNSRSEMNVSTLELGDSALYLCASSLGTGTGNTIYFGEGSWLTVV.